This T cell receptor beta chain was sequenced in a study of T cells expressing NK-cell markers (dated by TCRdb to the early 2020s). The study in broad terms: Three sorted T-cell subsets (CD3+CD56+NKG2C+, CD3+CD56+NKG2C- and CD3+CD56-NKG2C+) from seven to nine donors had their TCR beta-chain repertoires profiled. Seven of the eight sequenced donors were HCMV-seropositive and one was HCMV-seronegative. The study sequenced eight donors, all healthy volunteers chosen at random: three men and five women. Illumina HiSeq 2000/2500, MiSeq or NextSeq was used to sequence libraries as 2 x 150 bp reads. The research as a whole found: Whether the expanded NKG2C-expressing T cell clones were specific for HCMV antigens was left unclear. Those dominant clonotypes were again the most abundant among CD3+CD56-NKG2C+ cells in a few donors, at about 28.3-65%. For 6 or 7 donors, the dominant CD3+CD56+NKG2C+ clonotypes were among the top 10 CD8+ clonotypes and accounted for roughly 1.0-8% of CD8+ T cells.

TCRdb lists the instrument as Illumina HiSeq 2000. The TCR beta cDNA libraries were made using 5'RACE template switching, a step that added both a universal primer site and unique molecular identifiers. cDNA synthesis was primed from the TCR beta constant segment, followed by two successive PCR amplification steps. The authors' pipeline ran thus. MIGEC handled demultiplexing of the reads and grouping by UMI, while MiTCR was used to assemble and quantify clonotypes. Only TCR cDNA sequences supported by at least two reads were kept to exclude erroneous sequences. The tcR package was used for downstream repertoire analysis, and clonotypes were matched across fractions by CDR3 nucleotide sequence plus V segment. Antigen specificity was annotated against VDJdb with VDJmatch, allowing one amino acid substitution in CDR3. Reads reprocessed by TCRdb are summarized as one entry per CDR3 protein sequence, and DNA is absent. Here the V and J calls rest on TCRdb's processing, not on the authors' analysis. The table held for this sample gives approximately 550,000 distinct CDR3 sequences. Approximately 3.5% of the sample is taken by the ten largest.

About this clonotype itself: Its binding antigen is unknown.

HCMV serostatus was determined by detecting HCMV-specific IgG in serum with a commercial ELISA kit. Peripheral blood mononuclear cells were isolated from blood by Ficoll density gradient centrifugation. Reading from cysteine to phenylalanine, the CDR3 counts 13 amino acids. A DNA sequence was not provided. CDR1 LNHDA and CDR2 SQIVND are derived from the germline V gene (reference sequence). The chain joins TRBV19 to TRBJ1-1. Sequencing was performed on blood T cells: a sorted CD56 or NKG2C T cell subset, CD4+ or CD8+ T cells, or bulk PBMC T cells (not recorded which). This clonotype was obtained from a young man in good health. Donor details come from another sample of the same person, matched by shared clones. CDR3 sequence: CASSFTDNTEAFF. The variable domain in full, with residues beyond the CDR3 obtained from the reference TRBV19 and TRBJ1-1 genes, is DGGITQSPKYLFRKEGQNVTLSCEQNLNHDAMYWYRQDPGQGLRLIYYSQIVNDFQKGDIAEGYSVSREKKESFPLTVTSAQKNPTAFYLCASSFTDNTEAFFGQGTRLTVV.